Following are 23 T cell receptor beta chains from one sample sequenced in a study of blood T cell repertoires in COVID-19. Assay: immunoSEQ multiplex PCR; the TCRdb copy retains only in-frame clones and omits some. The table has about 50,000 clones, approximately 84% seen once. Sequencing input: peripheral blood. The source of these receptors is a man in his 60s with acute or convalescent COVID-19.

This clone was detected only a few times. This chain's CDR3 is CASSRGMLSYEQYF. The CDR3 bases are TGTGCCAGCAGTCGCGGGATGCTCTCCTACGAGCAGTACTTC. This rearrangement joins TRBV5-6 to TRBJ2-7, with D tentatively TRBD2 (6 bases). V gave up 5 bases and J gave up 0 bases, with 12 bases separating them. This CDR3 contains 14 residues. Per the germline V gene, CDR1 is SGHDT and CDR2 is YYEEEE.

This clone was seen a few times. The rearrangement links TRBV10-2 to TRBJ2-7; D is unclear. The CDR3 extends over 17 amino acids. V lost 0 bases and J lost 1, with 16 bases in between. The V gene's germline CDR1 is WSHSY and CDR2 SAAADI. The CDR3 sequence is CASSESSGRLRSYEQYF. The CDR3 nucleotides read TGCGCCAGCAGTGAGTCGTCAGGCCGTTTGAGATCCTACGAGCAGTACTTC.

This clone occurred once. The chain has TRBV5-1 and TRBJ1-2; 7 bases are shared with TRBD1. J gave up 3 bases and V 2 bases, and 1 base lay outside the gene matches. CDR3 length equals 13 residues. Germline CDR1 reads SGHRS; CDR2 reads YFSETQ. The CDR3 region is CASSLGTDYGYTF. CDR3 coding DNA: TGCGCCAGCAGCTTAGGGACAGACTATGGCTACACCTTC.

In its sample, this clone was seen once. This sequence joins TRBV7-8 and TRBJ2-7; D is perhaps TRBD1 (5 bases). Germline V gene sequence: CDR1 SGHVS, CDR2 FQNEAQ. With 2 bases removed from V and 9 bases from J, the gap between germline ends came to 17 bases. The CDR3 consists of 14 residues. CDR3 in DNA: TGTGCCAGCAGCTTAATGGAAAAGGTCACAGGGCAGTACTTC. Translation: CASSLMEKVTGQYF. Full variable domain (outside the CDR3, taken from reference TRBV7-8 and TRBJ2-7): GAGVSQSPRYKVAKRGQDVALRCDPISGHVSLFWYQQALGQGPEFLTYFQNEAQLDKSGLPSDRFFAERPEGSVSTLKIQRTQQEDSAVYLCASSLMEKVTGQYFGPGTRLTVT.

The CDR3 DNA follows: TGTGCCAGCAGTGAAGTGGCAGGGGTCGGCTATGGCTACACCTTC. Amino acids: CASSEVAGVGYGYTF. The chain is built from TRBV2 and TRBJ1-2; possibly TRBD1 for D (6 bases). This CDR3 comprises 15 residues. Germline CDR1 and CDR2: SNHLY and FYNNEI. Deletions cut 1 base from V and 4 bases from J, with 13 bases between. The entire variable domain, with the rest obtained from reference TRBV2 and TRBJ1-2, is as follows: EPEVTQTPSHQVTQMGQEVILRCVPISNHLYFYWYRQILGQKVEFLVSFYNNEISEKSEIFDDQFSVERPDGSNFTLKIRSTKLEDSAMYFCASSEVAGVGYGYTFGSGTRLTVV.

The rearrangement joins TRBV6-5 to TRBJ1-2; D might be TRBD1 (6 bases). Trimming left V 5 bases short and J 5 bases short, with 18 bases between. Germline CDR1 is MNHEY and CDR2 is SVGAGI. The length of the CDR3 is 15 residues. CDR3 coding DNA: TGTGCCAGCAGTCTAGGGGGGGGCGCGGATTATGGCTACACCTTC. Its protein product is CASSLGGGADYGYTF.

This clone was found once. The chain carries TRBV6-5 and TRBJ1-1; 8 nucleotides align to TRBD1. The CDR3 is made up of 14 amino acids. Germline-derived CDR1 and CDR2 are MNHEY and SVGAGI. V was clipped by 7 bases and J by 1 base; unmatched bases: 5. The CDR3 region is CASTPGQGNTEAFF. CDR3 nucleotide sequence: TGTGCCAGCACCCCTGGACAGGGGAACACTGAAGCTTTCTTT.

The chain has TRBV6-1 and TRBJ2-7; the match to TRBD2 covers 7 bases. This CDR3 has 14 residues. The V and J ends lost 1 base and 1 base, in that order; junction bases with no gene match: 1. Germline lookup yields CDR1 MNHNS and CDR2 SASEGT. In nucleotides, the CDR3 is TGTGCCAGCAGTGAAGTGGGGGGGTCCTACGAGCAGTACTTC. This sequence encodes CASSEVGGSYEQYF.

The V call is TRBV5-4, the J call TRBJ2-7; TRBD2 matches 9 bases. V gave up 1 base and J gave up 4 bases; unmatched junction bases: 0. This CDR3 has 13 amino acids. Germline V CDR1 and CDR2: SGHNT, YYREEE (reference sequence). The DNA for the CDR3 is TGTGCCAGCAGCTTGACTAGCGGGTACGAGCAGTACTTC. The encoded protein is CASSLTSGYEQYF. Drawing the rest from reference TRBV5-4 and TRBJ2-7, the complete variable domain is ETGVTQSPTHLIKTRGQQVTLRCSSQSGHNTVSWYQQALGQGPQFIFQYYREEENGRGNFPPRFSGLQFPNYSSELNVNALELDDSALYLCASSLTSGYEQYFGPGTRLTVT.

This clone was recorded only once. For the CDR3, the DNA is TGTGCCAGCAGTTTAGCGGTGTCGGATGGCTACACCTTC. It codes for CASSLAVSDGYTF. The chain couples TRBV28 to TRBJ1-2, with unresolved D. The CDR3 sequence is 13 residues long. V lost 2 bases and J lost 6, with 10 bases in between. The germline V gene has CDR1 MDHEN and CDR2 SYDVKM.

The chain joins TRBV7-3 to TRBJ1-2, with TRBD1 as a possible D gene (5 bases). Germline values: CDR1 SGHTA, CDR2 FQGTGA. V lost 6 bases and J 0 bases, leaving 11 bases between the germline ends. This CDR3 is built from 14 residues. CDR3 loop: CASSKGLSNYGYTF. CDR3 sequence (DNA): TGTGCCAGCAGTAAGGGACTCTCTAACTATGGCTACACCTTC.

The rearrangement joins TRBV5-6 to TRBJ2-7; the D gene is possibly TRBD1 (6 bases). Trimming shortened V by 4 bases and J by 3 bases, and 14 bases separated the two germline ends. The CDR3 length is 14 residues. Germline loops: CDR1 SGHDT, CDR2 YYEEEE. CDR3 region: CASSGEQGSYEQYF. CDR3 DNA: TGTGCCAGCAGCGGGGAACAGGGTAGCTACGAGCAGTACTTC.

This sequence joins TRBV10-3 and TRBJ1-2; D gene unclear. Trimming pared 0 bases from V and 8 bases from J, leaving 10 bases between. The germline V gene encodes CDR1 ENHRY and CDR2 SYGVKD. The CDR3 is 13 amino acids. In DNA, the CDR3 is TGTGCCATCAGTGAGTCGAGGGATGGGGGCTACACCTTC. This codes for CAISESRDGGYTF.

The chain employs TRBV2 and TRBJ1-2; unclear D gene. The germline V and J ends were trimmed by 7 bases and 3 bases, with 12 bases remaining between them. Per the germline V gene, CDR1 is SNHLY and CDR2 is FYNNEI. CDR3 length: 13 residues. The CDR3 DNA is TGTGCCAGCAAGAGGGTTTACTACTATGGCTACACCTTC. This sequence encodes CASKRVYYYGYTF.

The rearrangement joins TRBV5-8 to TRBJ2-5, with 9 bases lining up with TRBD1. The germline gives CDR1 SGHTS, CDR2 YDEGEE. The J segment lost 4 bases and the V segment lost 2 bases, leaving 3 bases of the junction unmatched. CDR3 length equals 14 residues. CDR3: CASSFTGGIETQYF. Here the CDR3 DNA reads TGTGCCAGCAGCTTCACAGGGGGCATAGAGACCCAGTACTTC.

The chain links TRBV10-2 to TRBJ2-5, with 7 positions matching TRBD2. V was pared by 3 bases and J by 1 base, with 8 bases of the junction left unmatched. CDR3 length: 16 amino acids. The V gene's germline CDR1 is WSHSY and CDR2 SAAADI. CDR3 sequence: CASSEFMWGGQETQYF. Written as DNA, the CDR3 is TGCGCCAGCAGTGAATTTATGTGGGGGGGCCAAGAGACCCAGTACTTC.

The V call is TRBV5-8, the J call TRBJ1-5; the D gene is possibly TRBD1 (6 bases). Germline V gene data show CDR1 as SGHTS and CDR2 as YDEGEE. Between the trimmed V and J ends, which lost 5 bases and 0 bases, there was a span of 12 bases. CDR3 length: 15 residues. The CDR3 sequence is CASSRDTYSNQPQHF. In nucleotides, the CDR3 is TGTGCCAGCAGTCGGGACACTTATAGCAATCAGCCCCAGCATTTT.

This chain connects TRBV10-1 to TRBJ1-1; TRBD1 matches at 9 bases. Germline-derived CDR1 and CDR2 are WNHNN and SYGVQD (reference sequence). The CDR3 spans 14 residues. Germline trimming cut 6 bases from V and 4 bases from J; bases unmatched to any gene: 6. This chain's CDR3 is CASRAGTGTTEAFF. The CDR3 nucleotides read TGCGCCAGCAGAGCCGGGACAGGGACCACTGAAGCTTTCTTT.

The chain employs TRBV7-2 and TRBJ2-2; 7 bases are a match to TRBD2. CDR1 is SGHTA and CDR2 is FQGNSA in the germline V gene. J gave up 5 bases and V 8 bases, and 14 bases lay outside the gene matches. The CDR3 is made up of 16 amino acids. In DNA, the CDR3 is TGTGCCAGCGGTCAACGGAGACTAGCCCAAACCGGGGAGCTGTTTTTT. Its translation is CASGQRRLAQTGELFF.

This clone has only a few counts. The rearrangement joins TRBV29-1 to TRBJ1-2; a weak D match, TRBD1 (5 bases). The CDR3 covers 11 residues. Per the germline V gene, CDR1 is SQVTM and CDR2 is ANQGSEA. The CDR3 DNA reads TGCACCACGGGGGGTCGAGGAGGCTACACCTTC. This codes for CTTGGRGGYTF.

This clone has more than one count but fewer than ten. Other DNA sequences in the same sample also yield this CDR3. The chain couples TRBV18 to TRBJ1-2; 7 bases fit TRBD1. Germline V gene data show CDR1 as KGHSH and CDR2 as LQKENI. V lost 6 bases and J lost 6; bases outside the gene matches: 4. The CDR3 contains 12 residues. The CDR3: CASSPTGDGYTF. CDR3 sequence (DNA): TGTGCCAGCTCGCCAACAGGGGATGGCTACACCTTC.

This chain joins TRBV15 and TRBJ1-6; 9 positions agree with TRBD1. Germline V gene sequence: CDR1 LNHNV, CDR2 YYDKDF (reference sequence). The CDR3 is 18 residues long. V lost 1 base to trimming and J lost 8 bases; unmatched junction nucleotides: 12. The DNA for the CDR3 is TGTGCCACCAGCAGAGCAAGACGTTATGGACAGGGGTATTCACCCCTCCACTTT. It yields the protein CATSRARRYGQGYSPLHF.

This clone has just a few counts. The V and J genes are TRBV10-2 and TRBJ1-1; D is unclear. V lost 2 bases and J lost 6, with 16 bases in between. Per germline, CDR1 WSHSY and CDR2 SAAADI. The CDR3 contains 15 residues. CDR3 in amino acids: CASSEGRSWLSEAFF. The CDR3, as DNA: TGCGCCAGCAGTGAGGGGAGGTCTTGGCTATCTGAAGCTTTCTTT.